This entry describes one TCR beta chain. The antigen is unknown. These data come from a study of T cells in localized non-small cell lung cancer. Whole-study findings and limits: There were a median 57 of the top 100 tumor clones appearing in adjacent lung.

Sequencing was performed with immunoSEQ multiplex PCR; in TCRdb, only in-frame clones are kept and a portion is missing. The sample has 78,000 or so clones, 70% to 90% seen once. The J segment lost 6 bases and the V segment lost 3 bases, leaving 15 bases of the junction unmatched. The CDR3 length is 17 residues. Germline CDR1 SGHDN, CDR2 FVKESK. The sequence came from a man aged 35 to 70 with stage I lung adenocarcinoma. The chain combines TRBV14 with TRBJ2-3; 7 bases line up with TRBD1. Material: peripheral blood, obtained before any cancer treatment. The CDR3 coding sequence is TGTGCCAGCAGCCAGTCCGCCCGAGGGACAGCTGGGGATACGCAGTATTTT. It is translated as CASSQSARGTAGDTQYF.